The 6 T cell receptor beta chains reported below all come from one sample, sequenced in a study of beta chain features in type 1 diabetes. The study, taken as a whole, reports: Shorter TCRB CDR3s, moderately but significantly so, were found in Type 1 diabetes patients in all four CD4+ subsets.

The isolated RNA, all of it, was reverse transcribed, so expressed TCRB transcripts were what got sequenced. This table comes from immunoSEQ multiplex PCR, and its TCRdb copy is limited to in-frame clones, with some not included. The sample holds 640,000 or so clones; around an eighth are singletons and the top ten take about 0.02%. The antigens for these receptors are not known. The source material was naive CD4+ T cells from blood. These receptors all stem from a man between 18 and 29 years old with type 1 diabetes.

This clone was detected a few times. This chain joins TRBV4-1 and TRBJ1-6; D possibly corresponds to TRBD1 (5 bases). The CDR3 consists of 13 residues. Between the trimmed V and J ends, which lost 3 bases and 9 bases, there was a span of 9 bases. The germline V gene has CDR1 MGHRA and CDR2 YSYEKL. CDR3 in amino acids: CASSQDTVSPLHF. The CDR3 DNA reads as TGCGCCAGCAGCCAGGACACGGTTTCACCCCTCCACTTT.

A note on this clone: One end of the junction varies from germline; a read error may be responsible. The gene calls are TRBV7-9 and TRBJ2-7; no firm D call. This CDR3 region has 8 residues. Germline V gene data show CDR1 as SEHNR and CDR2 as FQNEAQ (reference sequence). CDR3 protein: CASSPDGF. DNA of the CDR3: TGTGCCAGCAGCCCCGACGGCTTC.

The chain recombines TRBV29-1 with TRBJ2-2, with a weak D call TRBD1 (6 bases). V was pared by 7 bases and J by 4 bases, with 13 bases between. Germline V gene sequence: CDR1 SQVTM, CDR2 ANQGSEA. The CDR3 has 13 residues. CDR3 nucleotides: TGCAGCGCCTTTAGGGGGAGCACCGGGGAGCTGTTTTTT. It specifies CSAFRGSTGELFF.

The rearrangement links TRBV25-1 to TRBJ1-2; D gene ambiguous. The V gene's germline CDR1 is MGHDK and CDR2 SYGVNS. This CDR3 has 13 residues. Trimming took off 6 bases at V and 3 bases at J, with 11 bases between the two ends. CDR3 loop: CASRDPGDYGYTF. The CDR3 DNA follows: TGTGCCAGCAGAGACCCCGGGGACTATGGCTACACCTTC.

Remarks on this clone: This sample also contains other DNA sequences that code for the same CDR3. The chain has TRBV18 and TRBJ2-7; D remains unclear. Germline V lookup: CDR1 KGHSH, CDR2 LQKENI. This CDR3 region has 12 residues. Trimming pared 5 bases from V and 0 bases from J, leaving 5 bases between. For the CDR3, the DNA is TGTGCCAGCTCAAGGGACTCCTACGAGCAGTACTTC. It codes for CASSRDSYEQYF. The full variable domain, its missing parts supplied by reference TRBV18 and TRBJ2-7, is NAGVMQNPRHLVRRRGQEARLRCSPMKGHSHVYWYRQLPEEGLKFMVYLQKENIIDESGMPKERFSAEFPKEGPSILRIQQVVRGDSAAYFCASSRDSYEQYFGPGTRLTVT.

The CDR3 loop reads CSAAKAYEQFF. CDR3 nucleotides: TGCAGTGCTGCCAAAGCCTATGAGCAGTTCTTC. The rearrangement joins TRBV20-1 to TRBJ2-1; D call uncertain. The CDR3 is made up of 11 amino acids. The germline V and J ends were trimmed by 5 bases and 8 bases, with 10 bases remaining between them. Looked up from germline, CDR1 is DFQATT and CDR2 is SNEGSKA (reference sequence).